This paragraph covers one T cell receptor (beta chain) sequence. This same CDR3 is encoded by further DNA sequences in the sample. The data are from a study of shared clonotypes between healthy human individuals. The CDR3 extends over 14 amino acids. Germline V gene data show CDR1 as MNHNY and CDR2 as SVGAGI (reference sequence). V shed 1 base and J 4 bases; nucleotides not matched to a gene: 2. Sequencing was performed with immunoSEQ multiplex PCR; in TCRdb, only in-frame clones are kept and a portion is missing. The data contain some 2,000,000 clones, over 85% of them seen just once; the ten biggest clones take up 0.85% to 1.2%. Selected positively for CCR7 and CD45RO-negative, naive CD8 cells excluded terminally differentiated effector memory CD45RA+ cells.

The V call is TRBV6-6, the J call TRBJ2-7; 9 bases line up with TRBD1. The sequenced sample consisted of naive CD8+ T cells sorted from blood. This sequence originates from a young man in good health. The CDR3 spells CASSYLGQGYEQYF. CDR3 DNA sequence: TGTGCCAGCAGTTACTTGGGACAGGGTTACGAGCAGTACTTC.